This T cell receptor beta chain stems from a study of blood T cells in healthy people across ages. Sample-barcoded 5' priming and a J-beta primer mix drove a second PCR of roughly 7 to 11 cycles. Through a template-switch adaptor with 12 random nucleotides, each cDNA molecule received a tag. Using its own MiXCR run on the 5' RACE reads, TCRdb lists one record per CDR3 protein. The sample holds about 400,000 distinct CDR3 sequences, roughly half seen once. Study-wide results and limits: Per million T cells, the diversity of TCR beta decreased roughly linearly as age advanced.

Concerning this clonotype itself: What it recognizes is unknown.

CDR3 length: 16 residues. Germline V gene sequence: CDR1 LGHDT, CDR2 YNNKEL (reference sequence). The germline V and J ends were trimmed by 2 bases and 4 bases, with 18 bases remaining between them. Sequencing was done on a sample of blood. This chain connects TRBV3-1 to TRBJ2-7; D is unresolved. This TCR was recovered from a man aged 55 to 70 in good health. The CDR3 sequence: CASSQTRVSGRYEQYF. In DNA, the CDR3 is TGTGCCAGCAGCCAAACACGCGTTTCGGGCCGGTACGAGCAGTACTTC.